The clone carrying this T cell receptor (beta chain) was detected many times. What it binds is not known. Via MiXCR, TCRdb re-called the 5' RACE reads, giving one row per CDR3 protein. The sample shows around 35,000 distinct CDR3 sequences, roughly 7.5% of them seen only once. These data come from a study of T-cell memory formation after mild COVID-19. Germline CDR1 reads SEHNR; CDR2 reads FQNEAQ (reference sequence). V gave up 7 bases and J gave up 1 base, with 12 bases separating them. The CDR3 totals 14 residues. General study findings and limits: Mostly located in CM and EM were contracting CD4+ clones, with contracting CD8+ clones located in EMRA. Later expanders leaned CD4+, whereas day 15 to 85 contracting clones were balanced CD4/CD8. The pre-infection memory compartment contained some responding clones, suggesting cross-reactive memory joined. Nothing confirmed that second-wave clones peaking on day 37 were specific for SARS-CoV-2.

Sequenced input: PBMCs or a T cell subset sorted from them (not recorded which). This TCR derives from a man younger than 30 who had mild COVID-19 (a few samples of this study predate the infection). Cell type and time point are not known. The chain couples TRBV7-9 to TRBJ2-3; D is unresolved. CDR3 region: CASNDGVRTDTQYF. The CDR3 DNA reads as TGTGCCAGCAACGACGGAGTCCGCACAGATACGCAGTATTTT.